These 22 T cell receptor beta chains originate from one sample sequenced in a study of blood T cell repertoires in COVID-19. Data came from immunoSEQ multiplex PCR; TCRdb stores just in-frame clones and leaves some out. Of approximately 70,000 clones in the sample, roughly 87% were seen once. Sequenced sample: peripheral blood. Receptors were obtained from a woman between 50 and 59 years old with acute or convalescent COVID-19.

The chain links TRBV28 to TRBJ1-5; 7 nucleotides align to TRBD1. This CDR3 has 13 residues. Germline CDR1 and CDR2: MDHEN and SYDVKM. Germline trimming cut 5 bases from V and 4 bases from J; bases unmatched to any gene: 2. The CDR3 nucleotides are TGTGCCAGCAGTCGGGACAGTAATCAGCCCCAGCATTTT. It encodes CASSRDSNQPQHF.

The chain carries TRBV9 and TRBJ1-3; perhaps TRBD1 as D (6 bases). Germline loops: CDR1 SGDLS, CDR2 YYNGEE. V lost 2 bases, J lost 0 bases, and 9 bases lay in between. The CDR3 totals 15 residues. As DNA, the CDR3 is TGTGCCAGCAGCGTCGAGGGGGACTCTGGAAACACCATATATTTT. This codes for CASSVEGDSGNTIYF.

The chain employs TRBV6-5 and TRBJ2-2; TRBD2 is a possible D gene (5 bases). The CDR3 loop spans 13 amino acids. CDR1 and CDR2 from the germline V gene are MNHEY and SVGAGI. Trimming shortened V by 7 bases and J by 4 bases, and 10 bases separated the two germline ends. The CDR3 sequence is CASIFGVTGELFF. CDR3 sequence (DNA): TGTGCCAGCATCTTCGGGGTCACCGGGGAGCTGTTTTTT.

The chain combines TRBV2 with TRBJ2-1; 9 nucleotides agree with TRBD1. Trimming at V came to 6 bases and at J to 5 bases, leaving 5 bases not matched to a gene. The germline V gene has CDR1 SNHLY and CDR2 FYNNEI. This CDR3 comprises 14 residues. The CDR3, as DNA: TGTGCCAGCAGAGGACAGGGGATCCACAATGAGCAGTTCTTC. Translated: CASRGQGIHNEQFF.

This chain connects TRBV9 to TRBJ1-2; unclear D gene. The CDR3 length is 14 residues. Germline V gene data show CDR1 as SGDLS and CDR2 as YYNGEE. Trimming removed 0 bases at V and 4 bases at J, with 10 bases between. Here the CDR3 reads CASSVDRDSYGYTF. The DNA for the CDR3 is TGTGCCAGCAGCGTAGATCGGGATAGCTATGGCTACACCTTC.

The chain recombines TRBV3-1 (or the pseudogene TRBV3-2) with TRBJ1-4, with 7 nucleotides matching TRBD1. The CDR3 length is 14 residues. Per the germline V gene, CDR1 is LGHDT and CDR2 is YNNKEL (reference sequence). With 4 bases clipped from V and 9 bases from J, the junction kept 8 bases outside the gene matches. DNA for the CDR3: TGTGCCAGCAGCCTAGGACAGGTAACGAAAAAACTGTTTTTT. Translating gives CASSLGQVTKKLFF.

This chain links TRBV3-1 (or the pseudogene TRBV3-2) with TRBJ1-1; perhaps TRBD1 as D (5 bases). The CDR3 runs 15 residues. Germline loops: CDR1 LGHDT, CDR2 YNNKEL (reference sequence). V lost 1 base to trimming and J lost 4 bases, with 13 bases between them. CDR3 nucleotide sequence: TGTGCCAGCAGCCAAGCTTTTTTGGGGGGCACTGAAGCTTTCTTT. Translating it yields CASSQAFLGGTEAFF.

The gene calls are TRBV12-3 or TRBV12-4 and TRBJ1-1, with D perhaps TRBD1 (6 bases). This CDR3 has 11 amino acids. V was clipped by 8 bases and J by 7 bases, with 11 bases between them. DNA of the CDR3: TGTGCCAGCTATGGGGGCGGTGAAGCTTTCTTT. It translates to CASYGGGEAFF.

V and J are TRBV18 and TRBJ1-2; D is possibly TRBD1 (6 bases). Germline V gene lookup returns CDR1 KGHSH and CDR2 LQKENI. This CDR3 comprises 15 residues. The ends were cut back, 6 bases at V and 5 bases at J, with 19 bases in the middle. The CDR3: CASSPLEGGKYGYTF. In DNA form, the CDR3 reads TGTGCCAGCTCGCCTCTCGAGGGGGGGAAATATGGCTACACCTTC.

The chain uses TRBV29-1 and TRBJ2-3; D not resolved. V gave up 6 bases and J gave up 1 base, with 2 bases separating them. Germline V gives CDR1 SQVTM, CDR2 ANQGSEA. This CDR3 region has 10 residues. DNA of the CDR3: TGCAGCGTCGGCACAGATACGCAGTATTTT. As protein: CSVGTDTQYF.

V and J are TRBV7-3 and TRBJ1-2; possible D gene TRBD1, 6 bases. CDR1 SGHTA and CDR2 FQGTGA come from the germline V gene. The CDR3 is made up of 15 amino acids. The V and J ends lost 5 bases and 2 bases respectively, with 15 bases between them. The CDR3 is CASSQTGTQNYGYTF. For the CDR3, the DNA is TGTGCCAGCAGCCAAACCGGGACACAGAACTATGGCTACACCTTC.

This clone was found once. This chain joins TRBV3-1 (or the pseudogene TRBV3-2) and TRBJ2-5; D remains ambiguous. CDR1 and CDR2 (germline): LGHDT, YNNKEL (reference sequence). The length of the CDR3 is 13 residues. With 0 bases removed from V and 5 bases from J, the gap between germline ends came to 7 bases. CDR3 in amino acids: CASSQDFLETQYF. The CDR3 DNA reads as TGTGCCAGCAGCCAAGATTTCTTGGAGACCCAGTACTTC.

This chain connects TRBV6-6 to TRBJ1-6; D call uncertain. This CDR3 is 16 amino acids long. Germline CDR1 MNHNY, CDR2 SVGAGI (reference sequence). V lost 6 bases and J 0 bases, leaving 12 bases between the germline ends. The chain's CDR3 is CASSPPGSSYNSPLHF. The CDR3 DNA reads TGTGCCAGCAGCCCCCCCGGTAGCTCCTATAATTCACCCCTCCACTTT.

The chain recombines TRBV27 with TRBJ2-1; possible D gene TRBD1, 6 bases. This CDR3 spans 12 amino acids. Per germline, CDR1 MNHEY and CDR2 SMNVEV (reference sequence). V gave up 3 bases and J gave up 9 bases, with 9 bases separating them. CDR3 amino acids: CASSLSGAEQFF. The CDR3 DNA reads as TGTGCCAGCAGTTTGTCAGGGGCTGAGCAGTTCTTC.

V and J are TRBV5-6 and TRBJ2-7; D might be TRBD2 (5 bases). V dropped 4 bases and J dropped 2 bases, with 13 bases sitting between them. The germline gives CDR1 SGHDT, CDR2 YYEEEE. The CDR3 contains 14 residues. This CDR3 reads CASSGLSRTYEQYF. As DNA, the CDR3 is TGTGCCAGCAGCGGACTGAGCAGAACCTACGAGCAGTACTTC.

V and J are TRBV7-9 and TRBJ1-3; a possible D gene is TRBD1 (6 bases). The CDR3 extends over 15 amino acids. Germline lookup yields CDR1 SEHNR and CDR2 FQNEAQ (reference sequence). The germline V and J ends were trimmed by 7 bases and 0 bases, with 13 bases remaining between them. CDR3 bases: TGTGCCAGCACCCAGGGGAGGGCCTCTGGAAACACCATATATTTT. Amino acid sequence: CASTQGRASGNTIYF.

This clone occurred once. The chain is built from TRBV28 and TRBJ1-4; 7 bases align to TRBD1. CDR1 MDHEN and CDR2 SYDVKM come from the germline V gene. The CDR3 is made up of 16 amino acids. V lost 3 bases to trimming and J lost 3 bases; unmatched junction nucleotides: 7. This CDR3 reads CASSFSGGNANEKLFF. The CDR3 region has the DNA TGTGCCAGCAGTTTTTCAGGGGGAAACGCTAATGAAAAACTGTTTTTT.

V and J are TRBV7-3 and TRBJ1-2; D remains ambiguous. Trimming stripped 2 bases from V and 3 bases from J, with 13 bases between. CDR1 SGHTA and CDR2 FQGTGA come from the germline V gene. This CDR3 has 15 residues. CDR3 sequence (DNA): TGTGCCAGCAGCTTAGAGGCGGGCTTCGACTATGGCTACACCTTC. Protein product: CASSLEAGFDYGYTF. The variable domain in full, with the rest retrieved from reference TRBV7-3 and TRBJ1-2, is GAGVSQTPSNKVTEKGKYVELRCDPISGHTALYWYRQSLGQGPEFLIYFQGTGAADDSGLPNDRFFAVRPEGSVSTLKIQRTERGDSAVYLCASSLEAGFDYGYTFGSGTRLTVV.

Regarding this clone: An end of the junction differs from the germline gene, which may be a read error. The chain joins TRBV6-5 to TRBJ2-7, with a possible D match to TRBD2 (5 bases). Germline CDR1 is MNHEY and CDR2 is SVGAGI. CDR3 length: 13 residues. CDR3 loop: CASRLGSSHEQYF. DNA of the CDR3: TGTGCCAGCAGGTTAGGGAGCTCCCACGAGCAGTACTTC.

The V call is TRBV7-9, the J call TRBJ1-1; no definite D call. Deletions cut 5 bases from V and 11 bases from J, with 21 bases between. There are 14 residues in the CDR3. The V gene's germline CDR1 is SEHNR and CDR2 FQNEAQ (reference sequence). CDR3 in amino acids: CASSPPVGLPSAFF. For the CDR3, the DNA is TGTGCCAGCAGCCCCCCCGTCGGTTTACCGTCCGCTTTCTTT.

The V and J genes are TRBV18 and TRBJ1-1; a possible D gene is TRBD1 (6 bases). V was trimmed by 5 bases and J by 11 bases, leaving 18 bases between them. Per the germline V gene, CDR1 is KGHSH and CDR2 is LQKENI. The CDR3 contains 13 residues. This CDR3 is CASSSDVSGGAFF. The CDR3 DNA follows: TGTGCCAGCTCATCGGATGTCTCGGGGGGCGCTTTCTTT.

This chain joins TRBV30 and TRBJ2-5, with D possibly being TRBD2 (6 bases). Germline V gene data show CDR1 as GTSNPN and CDR2 as SVGIG (reference sequence). The CDR3 is 12 amino acids. V was shortened by 5 bases and J by 4 bases, with 11 bases between the two germline ends. CDR3: CAWGTSRETQYF. The CDR3 DNA is TGTGCCTGGGGCACTAGCAGAGAGACCCAGTACTTC.